This T cell receptor beta chain was recorded in a study of cytomegalovirus exposure and HLA in healthy donors. This CDR3 contains 13 residues. Per the germline V gene, CDR1 is SSHAT and CDR2 is FNYEAQ (reference sequence). Some clones are missing from TCRdb's copy, which holds only in-frame ones; the method was immunoSEQ multiplex PCR. The data show about 280,000 clones, 70% to 90% seen once. Study-wide points: The study flagged approximately 180 TCR beta chains as cytomegalovirus-associated. Subsequent analysis of the roughly 120 validation repertoires found a tendency for first-cohort TCR clusters to co-occur.

In regard to this clone: Its antigen is not identified. Mismatch with germline at one junction end may stem from a read error.

This TCR derives from a woman younger than 35 in good health and CMV-seronegative. This chain links TRBV7-7 with TRBJ2-1, with a possible D match to TRBD1 (6 bases). The sequencing input was PBMCs. CDR3 nucleotides: TGTGCTAGCAGCTTACGCAGGGGCGATGAGCAGTTCTTC. This encodes CASSLRRGDEQFF.